The 2 T cell receptor beta chains presented below share a single source sample, sequenced in a study of cytomegalovirus exposure and HLA in healthy donors. The primer mix had 60 Vbeta and 13 Jbeta primers. This table comes from immunoSEQ multiplex PCR, and its TCRdb copy is limited to in-frame clones, with some not included. The sample includes some 180,000 clones, 84% seen only once; the top ten take approximately 1.2%. Sequencing input: PBMCs. These receptors came from a girl aged 2 to 9 in good health and CMV-seropositive.

This clone was seen a handful of times. The chain recombines TRBV13 with TRBJ2-3; TRBD1 might be the D (5 bases). V lost 4 bases, J lost 0 bases, and 11 bases lay in between. This CDR3 contains 15 residues. Germline CDR1 reads PRHDT; CDR2 reads FYEKMQ (reference sequence). CDR3 sequence (DNA): TGTGCCAGCAGCTCGACAGCAACCAGCACAGATACGCAGTATTTT. This sequence encodes CASSSTATSTDTQYF.

This sequence joins TRBV5-8 and TRBJ2-7; 11 bases match TRBD1. Per the germline V gene, CDR1 is SGHTS and CDR2 is YDEGEE. The J segment lost 5 bases and the V segment lost 4 bases, leaving 2 bases of the junction unmatched. The CDR3 has 13 amino acids. As DNA, the CDR3 is TGTGCCAGCAGCCAGGGACAGGGGGACGAGCAGTACTTC. It specifies CASSQGQGDEQYF.